This T cell receptor beta chain was captured by sequencing in a study of shared clonotypes between healthy human individuals. Study-level points and caveats: Generally, naive subsets came out with larger estimated richness than memory subsets.

V lost 1 base and J lost 3, with 13 bases in between. Germline V gene data show CDR1 as MNHNS and CDR2 as SASEGT. CDR3 size: 15 residues. CD45RO negativity and positive selection for CCR7 defined naive CD8 cells, a population that excluded terminally differentiated effector memory CD45RA+ cells. In the case of this clone: The antigen is not known.

The protocol was immunoSEQ multiplex PCR, while the TCRdb copy is restricted to in-frame clones and leaves out a portion. The sample gives about 2 million clones, approximately 95% of which show up once; more than 0.95% is in the top ten. The gene calls are TRBV6-1 and TRBJ2-7; D gene uncertain. This sequence was found in a young man in good health. Sample: naive CD8+ T cells sorted from blood. The CDR3 spells CASSEVRAPYYEQYF. The CDR3 nucleotides read TGTGCCAGCAGTGAAGTCCGAGCCCCCTACTACGAGCAGTACTTC.